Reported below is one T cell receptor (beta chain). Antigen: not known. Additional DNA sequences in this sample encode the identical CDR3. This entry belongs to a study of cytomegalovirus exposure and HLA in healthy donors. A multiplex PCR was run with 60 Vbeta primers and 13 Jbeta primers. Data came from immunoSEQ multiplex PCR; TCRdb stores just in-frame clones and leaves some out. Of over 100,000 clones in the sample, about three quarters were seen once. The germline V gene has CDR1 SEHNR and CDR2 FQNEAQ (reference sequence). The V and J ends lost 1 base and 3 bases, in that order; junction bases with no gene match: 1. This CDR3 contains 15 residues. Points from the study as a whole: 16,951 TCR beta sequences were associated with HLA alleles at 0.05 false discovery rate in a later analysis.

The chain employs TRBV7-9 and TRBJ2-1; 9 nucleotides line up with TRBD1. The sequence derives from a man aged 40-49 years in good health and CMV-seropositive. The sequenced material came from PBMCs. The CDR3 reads CASSLEGQGYNEQFF. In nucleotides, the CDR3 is TGTGCCAGCAGCTTAGAGGGACAGGGCTACAATGAGCAGTTCTTC.